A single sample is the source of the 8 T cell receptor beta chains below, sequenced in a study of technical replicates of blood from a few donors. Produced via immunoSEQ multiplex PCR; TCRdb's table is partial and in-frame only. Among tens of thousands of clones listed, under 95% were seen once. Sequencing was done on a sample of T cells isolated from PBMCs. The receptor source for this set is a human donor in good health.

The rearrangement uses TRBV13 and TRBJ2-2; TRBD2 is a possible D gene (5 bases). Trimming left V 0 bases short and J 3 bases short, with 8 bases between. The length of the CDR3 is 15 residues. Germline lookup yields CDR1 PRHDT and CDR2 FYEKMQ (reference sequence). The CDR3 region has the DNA TGTGCCAGCAGCTTAGGCCGGGGATACACCGGGGAGCTGTTTTTT. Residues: CASSLGRGYTGELFF. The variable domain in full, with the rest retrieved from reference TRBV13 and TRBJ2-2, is AAGVIQSPRHLIKEKRETATLKCYPIPRHDTVYWYQQGPGQDPQFLISFYEKMQSDKGSIPDRFSAQQFSDYHSELNMSSLELGDSALYFCASSLGRGYTGELFFGEGSRLTVL.

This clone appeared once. CDR3 coding DNA: TGCGCCAGCAGTTGGGGGATTGGACAGGGCGCGATCACTGAAGCTTTCTTT. This codes for CASSWGIGQGAITEAFF. The chain recombines TRBV5-1 with TRBJ1-1, with 8 bases identical to TRBD1. Per germline, CDR1 SGHRS and CDR2 YFSETQ. The CDR3 length is 17 residues. The junction had 16 bases not matched to a gene; V was cut back by 5 bases and J by 4 bases. The entire variable domain, with the rest obtained from reference TRBV5-1 and TRBJ1-1, is as follows: KAGVTQTPRYLIKTRGQQVTLSCSPISGHRSVSWYQQTPGQGLQFLFEYFSETQRNKGNFPGRFSGRQFSNSRSEMNVSTLELGDSALYLCASSWGIGQGAITEAFFGQGTRLTVV.

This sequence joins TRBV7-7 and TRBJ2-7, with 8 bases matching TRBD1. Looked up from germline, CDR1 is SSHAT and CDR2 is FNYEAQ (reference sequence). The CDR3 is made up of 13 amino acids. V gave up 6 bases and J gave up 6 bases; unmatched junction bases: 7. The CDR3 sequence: CASSPDRESEQYF. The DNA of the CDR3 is TGTGCCAGCAGTCCGGACAGGGAAAGCGAGCAGTACTTC.

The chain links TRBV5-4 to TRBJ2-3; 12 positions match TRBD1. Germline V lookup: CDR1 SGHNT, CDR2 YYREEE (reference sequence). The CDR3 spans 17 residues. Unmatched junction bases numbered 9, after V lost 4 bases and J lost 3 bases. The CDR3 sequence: CASSRTGTGGATDTQYF. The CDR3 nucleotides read TGTGCCAGCAGCAGAACCGGGACAGGGGGCGCGACAGATACGCAGTATTTT.

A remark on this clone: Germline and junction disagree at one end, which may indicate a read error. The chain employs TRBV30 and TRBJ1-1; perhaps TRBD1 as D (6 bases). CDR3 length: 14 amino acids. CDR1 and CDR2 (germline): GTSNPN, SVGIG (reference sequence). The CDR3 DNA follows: TGTGCCTGGATTTATTCTCCGAGGCAGGGGAAGTGTATCTTT. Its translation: CAWIYSPRQGKCIF. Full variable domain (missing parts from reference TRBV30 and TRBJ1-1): SQTIHQWPATLVQPVGSPLSLECTVEGTSNPNLYWYRQAAGRGLQLLFYSVGIGQISSEVPQNLSASRPQDRQFILSSKKLLLSDSGFYLCAWIYSPRQGKCIFGQGTRLTVV.

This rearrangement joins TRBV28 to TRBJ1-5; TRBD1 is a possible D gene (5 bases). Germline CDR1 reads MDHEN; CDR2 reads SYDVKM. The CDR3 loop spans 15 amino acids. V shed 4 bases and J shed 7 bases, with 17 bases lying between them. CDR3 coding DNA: TGTGCCAGCAGTTCCCCCATAGACAGTTTACAGCCCCAGCATTTT. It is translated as CASSSPIDSLQPQHF.

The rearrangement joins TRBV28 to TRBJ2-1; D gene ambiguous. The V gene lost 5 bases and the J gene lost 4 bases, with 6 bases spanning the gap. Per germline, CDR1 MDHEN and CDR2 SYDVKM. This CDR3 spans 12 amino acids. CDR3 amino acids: CASSPEYNEQFF. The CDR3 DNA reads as TGTGCCAGCAGTCCGGAGTACAATGAGCAGTTCTTC.

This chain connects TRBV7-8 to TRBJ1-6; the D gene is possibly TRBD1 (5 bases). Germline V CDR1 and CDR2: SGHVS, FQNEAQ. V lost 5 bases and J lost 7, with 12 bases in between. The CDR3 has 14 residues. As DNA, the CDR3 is TGTGCCAGCAGCCCCGACAGAACCAATTCACCCCTCCACTTT. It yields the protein CASSPDRTNSPLHF.